These 10 T cell receptor beta chains were sequenced from one sample in a study of Graves' ophthalmopathy and Graves' hyperthyroidism. TCR beta CDR3 regions were amplified from RNA transcripts. The library came from an HTBI-primed first-round RT-PCR and a second-round multiplex PCR. TCRdb itself ran the multiplex PCR reads through MiXCR, one entry per CDR3 protein. The data contain hundreds of thousands of distinct CDR3 sequences, about two fifths of them singletons. Specimen: peripheral blood. The source is an adult man with Graves' ophthalmopathy.

The chain joins TRBV7-9 to TRBJ1-2; D unresolved. Germline lookup yields CDR1 SEHNR and CDR2 FQNEAQ (reference sequence). Trimming pared 4 bases from V and 8 bases from J, leaving 20 bases between. There are 15 residues in the CDR3. The DNA of the CDR3 is TGTGCCAGCAGCTCTCAACTCCAGGATCGCGGAGGCTACACCTTC. This sequence encodes CASSSQLQDRGGYTF.

There are many counts of this clonotype. This sequence joins TRBV7-6 and TRBJ1-2, with D perhaps TRBD1 (5 bases). Germline CDR1 and CDR2: SGHVS and FNYEAQ. This CDR3 is built from 14 residues. V lost 5 bases to trimming and J lost 2 bases, with 12 bases between them. CDR3 protein: CASSAGHPNYGYTF. CDR3 bases: TGTGCCAGCAGCGCCGGACATCCCAACTATGGCTACACCTTC.

This clonotype was counted only a few times. This chain connects TRBV6-6 to TRBJ2-2; 9 nucleotides align to TRBD2. Germline CDR1 is MNHNY and CDR2 is SVGAGI (reference sequence). V shed 5 bases and J 7 bases; nucleotides not matched to a gene: 14. CDR3 length equals 17 residues. In DNA form, the CDR3 reads TGTGCCAGCAGTAGAGACTTTAGCGGGAGAAGTCGCGGGGAGCTGTTTTTT. It specifies CASSRDFSGRSRGELFF.

This clonotype has a count of ten or more. This chain joins TRBV29-1 and TRBJ2-5, with TRBD1 as a possible D gene (6 bases). Germline assignment: CDR1 SQVTM and CDR2 ANQGSEA. V dropped 0 bases and J dropped 4 bases, with 12 bases sitting between them. The CDR3 runs 14 residues. CDR3 sequence (DNA): TGCAGCGTTGAAGAAACCGGGACATTAGAGACCCAGTACTTC. Translated, it gives CSVEETGTLETQYF.

This clonotype was found many times. The rearrangement links TRBV24-1 to TRBJ1-4; D possibly corresponds to TRBD1 (5 bases). The CDR3 is made up of 14 amino acids. V was pared by 2 bases and J by 8 bases, with 11 bases between. CDR1 and CDR2 from the germline V gene are KGHDR and SFDVKD. CDR3 DNA sequence: TGTGCCACCAGTGATTCCGGGACGGAAGAAAAACTGTTTTTT. Protein product: CATSDSGTEEKLFF.

There are many counts of this clonotype. The CDR3 DNA reads TGCAGTGCTAGAGAACCCAGGGCAACTAATGAAAAACTGTTTTTT. This sequence encodes CSAREPRATNEKLFF. The J gene is TRBJ1-4, the V gene TRBV20-1, with D perhaps TRBD1 (5 bases). Trimming shortened V by 0 bases and J by 0 bases, and 8 bases separated the two germline ends. The CDR3 consists of 15 residues. Looked up from germline, CDR1 is DFQATT and CDR2 is SNEGSKA (reference sequence).

The J gene is TRBJ1-3, the V gene TRBV25-1; 7 bases agree with TRBD1. V shed 4 bases and J 8 bases; nucleotides not matched to a gene: 5. Germline lookup yields CDR1 MGHDK and CDR2 SYGVNS. The CDR3 contains 13 residues. DNA of the CDR3: TGTGCCAGCAGTGGAGGGGGCGGCTACACCATATATTTT. Translating it yields CASSGGGGYTIYF.

This clonotype occurred many times. The J gene is TRBJ1-2, the V gene TRBV12-3 or TRBV12-4; D call uncertain. The CDR3 runs 11 residues. V lost 6 bases and J 7 bases, leaving 9 bases between the germline ends. The CDR3 nucleotides read TGTGCCAGCAGATCTAGTTTTGGCTACACCTTC. Amino acid sequence: CASRSSFGYTF.

The rearrangement links TRBV6-5 to TRBJ1-2; no firm D call. The V end was cut by 2 bases, the J end by 4 bases, with 14 bases between. This CDR3 has 15 amino acids. CDR1 MNHEY and CDR2 SVGAGI come from the germline V gene. CDR3 amino acids: CASSYTPRRRYGYTF. The CDR3 DNA reads as TGTGCCAGCAGTTACACCCCGAGACGGCGCTATGGCTACACCTTC.

This clonotype was observed at least ten times. The chain is built from TRBV7-6 and TRBJ1-2, with 7 bases lining up with TRBD1. The CDR3 is made up of 15 amino acids. Per the germline V gene, CDR1 is SGHVS and CDR2 is FNYEAQ. V lost 5 bases to trimming and J lost 2 bases; unmatched junction nucleotides: 8. CDR3 loop: CASSPHRTGNYGYTF. The CDR3 DNA sequence: TGTGCCAGCAGCCCACACCGGACAGGAAACTATGGCTACACCTTC.